The rows below give T cell receptor beta chains drawn from one sample of a study of CD8 T cells in ankylosing spondylitis. TCRdb used MiXCR to reprocess the 5' RACE reads, holding one entry per CDR3 protein. This table has fewer than 750,000 distinct CDR3 sequences, 15% to 20% appearing once. The source material was blood, either unsorted or a sorted T cell fraction (not recorded which). The receptor source for this set is a male donor with ankylosing spondylitis. The CDR3 runs from the conserved cysteine through the conserved F or W. D genes are given only for firm matches. Some rows have no size entry. The others give once, few or many, or a class for an expanded clone.

TRBV20-1	NA	TRBJ2-3	few	CSAGGQLKRDTQYF	TGCAGTGCCGGGGGACAGTTAAAAAGAGATACGCAGTATTTT
TRBV10-2	TRBD2	TRBJ2-2	NA	CASSEDAQIAGGGTGELFF	TGCGCCAGCAGTGAGGACGCCCAGATAGCGGGAGGGGGAACCGGGGAGCTGTTTTTT
TRBV12-3/TRBV12-4	TRBD2	TRBJ2-3	many	CASSRASGVSTDTQYF	TGTGCCAGCAGTCGGGCTAGCGGGGTTAGCACAGATACGCAGTATTTT
TRBV30	NA	TRBJ2-3	NA	CAWSVGALTRRTSTDTQYF	TGTGCCTGGAGTGTAGGTGCGCTAACCCGCCGCACTAGCACAGATACGCAGTATTTT
TRBV6-5	NA	TRBJ2-7	NA	CASSYEGSSYEQYF	TGTGCCAGCAGTTACGAGGGTAGCTCCTACGAGCAGTACTTC
TRBV20-1	TRBD2	TRBJ2-1	NA	CSASSGRTDEQFF	TGCAGTGCTAGTAGCGGGAGAACCGATGAGCAGTTCTTC
TRBV12-3/TRBV12-4	NA	TRBJ1-5	many	CASSESGRGNNQPQHF	TGTGCCAGCAGCGAATCGGGACGGGGGAACAATCAGCCCCAGCATTTT
TRBV5-1	TRBD2	TRBJ2-1	NA	CASSFLSGTTYNEQFF	TGCGCCAGCAGCTTCCTTAGCGGGACAACCTACAATGAGCAGTTCTTC
TRBV6-1	NA	TRBJ1-1	NA	CAIARGTEAFF	TGTGCCATCGCCCGGGGCACTGAAGCTTTCTTT
TRBV20-1	NA	TRBJ1-3	few	CSARGAGAGNTIYF	TGCAGTGCGCGGGGGGCAGGGGCCGGAAACACCATATATTTT
TRBV3-1	TRBD1	TRBJ1-5	many	CASSPGTGNKGQHF	TGTGCCAGCAGCCCCGGGACAGGAAATAAGGGCCAGCATTTT
TRBV20-1	NA	TRBJ2-3	many	CSVTKTAADTQYF	TGCAGTGTTACCAAGACAGCAGCAGATACGCAGTATTTT
TRBV7-2	NA	TRBJ1-1	NA	CASRVERQEAFF	TGTGCCAGCAGAGTAGAGAGGCAGGAAGCTTTCTTT
TRBV12-3/TRBV12-4	NA	TRBJ1-1	NA	CAGARGTEAFF	TGTGCCGGGGCCCGAGGCACTGAAGCTTTCTTT
TRBV27	TRBD1	TRBJ2-7	NA	CASSLSTGTGFIEQYF	TGTGCCAGCAGTCTTAGTACCGGGACAGGGTTCATCGAGCAGTACTTC
TRBV4-2	NA	TRBJ1-5	NA	CASSQPGSAEGGQPQHF	TGTGCCAGCAGCCAGCCTGGTTCCGCCGAGGGCGGTCAGCCCCAGCATTTT
TRBV20-1	NA	TRBJ2-3	few	CSATLGPGTGDTQYF	TGCAGTGCTACCCTAGGGCCCGGAACTGGAGATACGCAGTATTTT
TRBV20-1	NA	TRBJ2-7	NA	CSARGGVGYEQYF	TGCAGTGCTAGAGGGGGAGTTGGGTACGAGCAGTACTTC
TRBV7-8	NA	TRBJ2-2	many	CASSPYRVANTGELFF	TGTGCCAGCAGCCCCTATAGGGTAGCGAACACCGGGGAGCTGTTTTTT
TRBV3-1	NA	TRBJ1-1	NA	CASSQGGAMNTEAFF	TGTGCCAGCAGCCAGGGAGGGGCTATGAACACTGAAGCTTTCTTT
TRBV2	NA	TRBJ2-1	NA	CASSEVWQLASNF	TGTGCCAGCAGTGAAGTGTGGCAGTTAGCCTCGAACTTC
TRBV12-3/TRBV12-4	TRBD1	TRBJ2-7	NA	CASSPRGQGAEQYF	TGTGCCAGCAGTCCTAGAGGACAGGGGGCCGAGCAGTACTTC
TRBV7-6	TRBD1	TRBJ2-5	few	CASSLAGQGQETQYF	TGTGCCAGCAGCTTAGCTGGACAGGGGCAAGAGACCCAGTACTTC
TRBV11-2	TRBD2	TRBJ2-3	NA	CASRPFTSGGSTDTQYF	TGTGCCAGCAGGCCCTTTACTAGCGGGGGAAGCACAGATACGCAGTATTTT
TRBV12-3/TRBV12-4	NA	TRBJ2-5	few	CASSLGTRGTQETQYF	TGTGCCAGCAGTTTGGGGACTCGCGGAACTCAAGAGACCCAGTACTTC
TRBV18	NA	TRBJ2-1	few	CASSPFNGGISNEQFF	TGTGCCAGCTCACCATTTAACGGAGGGATTAGCAATGAGCAGTTCTTC
TRBV4-3	NA	TRBJ2-2	few	CASSQAQGGAGLAGELFF	TGCGCCAGCAGCCAGGCCCAAGGGGGGGCGGGCCTGGCCGGGGAGCTGTTTTTT
TRBV6-4	TRBD2	TRBJ2-2	NA	CASSDYYSGLAGGPWTGELFF	TGTGCCAGCAGTGACTATTATTCGGGACTAGCGGGAGGGCCCTGGACCGGGGAGCTGTTTTTT
TRBV12-3/TRBV12-4	TRBD1	TRBJ1-1	few	CASGGQEAFF	TGTGCCAGCGGGGGACAGGAAGCTTTCTTT
TRBV6-2/TRBV6-3	NA	TRBJ2-1	NA	CASIDGGAGFYEQFF	TGTGCCAGCATCGACGGAGGGGCCGGATTCTATGAGCAGTTCTTC
TRBV10-3	TRBD1	TRBJ2-1	NA	CAISESAGQGAKEQFF	TGTGCCATCAGTGAGTCCGCCGGACAGGGGGCGAAAGAGCAGTTCTTC
TRBV7-8	TRBD1	TRBJ1-5	NA	CASSFSQGETEPQHF	TGTGCCAGCAGCTTTTCCCAGGGGGAAACTGAGCCCCAGCATTTT
TRBV12-3/TRBV12-4	TRBD2	TRBJ2-7	few	CASSWSGRTVYEQYF	TGTGCCAGCAGTTGGAGCGGGAGGACTGTCTACGAGCAGTACTTC
TRBV4-3	NA	TRBJ2-3	NA	CASSQDEGGRPTDTQYF	TGCGCCAGCAGCCAAGATGAAGGTGGCAGACCCACAGATACGCAGTATTTT
TRBV20-1	NA	TRBJ1-5	few	CSVPGVLDQPQHF	TGCAGTGTCCCAGGGGTTTTGGATCAGCCCCAGCATTTT
TRBV2	NA	TRBJ2-1	NA	CASIHGKNNEQFF	TGTGCCAGCATTCACGGGAAAAACAATGAGCAGTTCTTC
TRBV6-2/TRBV6-3	TRBD1	TRBJ2-1	many	CASSRRDRGLAVSYNEQFF	TGTGCCAGCAGCCGCCGGGACAGGGGGCTAGCAGTCTCCTACAATGAGCAGTTCTTC
TRBV20-1	NA	TRBJ1-6	few	CSASTGGSSPLHF	TGCAGTGCTAGTACAGGAGGAAGTTCACCCCTCCACTTT
TRBV10-3	TRBD1	TRBJ2-1	NA	CAISESGQQDEQFF	TGTGCCATCAGTGAGTCGGGACAGCAGGATGAGCAGTTCTTC
TRBV10-2	NA	TRBJ1-1	NA	CASSHTQNTEAFF	TGCGCCAGCAGCCACACCCAGAACACTGAAGCTTTCTTT
TRBV29-1	NA	TRBJ1-1	NA	CSVLGLNTEAFF	TGCAGCGTGTTAGGGTTGAACACTGAAGCTTTCTTT
TRBV7-9	NA	TRBJ1-1	once	CASSLGGAGITEAFF	TGTGCCAGCAGCTTAGGGGGCGCCGGGATCACTGAAGCTTTCTTT
TRBV24-1	NA	TRBJ2-3	few	CATGMGTSTDTQYF	TGTGCCACCGGGATGGGGACCAGCACAGATACGCAGTATTTT
TRBV4-2	NA	TRBJ2-3	once	CASSQAWDGTDTQYF	TGTGCCAGCAGCCAAGCTTGGGACGGCACAGATACGCAGTATTTT
TRBV13	TRBD1	TRBJ2-5	NA	CASRRDRERAQYF	TGTGCCAGCAGACGTGACAGGGAACGGGCCCAGTACTTC
TRBV15	NA	TRBJ2-1	NA	CATSRAHNNEQFF	TGTGCCACCAGCAGAGCTCATAACAATGAGCAGTTCTTC
TRBV20-1	TRBD2	TRBJ2-7	few	CSAREREALYEQYF	TGCAGTGCTAGGGAGCGGGAGGCCCTCTACGAGCAGTACTTC
TRBV18	NA	TRBJ1-1	NA	CASSPTTGLNTEAFF	TGTGCCAGCTCACCGACTACAGGATTGAACACTGAAGCTTTCTTT
TRBV20-1	NA	TRBJ2-7	few	CSARDRTPQTKYEQYF	TGCAGTGCTAGAGATAGGACTCCTCAAACCAAATACGAGCAGTACTTC
TRBV4-1	NA	TRBJ2-1	NA	CASSQEGGRVNEQFF	TGCGCCAGCAGCCAAGAAGGGGGGCGGGTCAATGAGCAGTTCTTC
TRBV20-1	TRBD1	TRBJ1-3	NA	CSARPPRQGSNTIYF	TGCAGTGCTCGACCCCCGCGACAGGGTTCGAACACCATATATTTT
TRBV12-3/TRBV12-4	NA	TRBJ1-2	few	CASSLILRDPYGYTF	TGTGCCAGCAGTTTAATCCTCCGGGATCCATATGGCTACACCTTC
TRBV29-1	NA	TRBJ2-1	NA	CSVEEGSGTQFF	TGCAGCGTTGAAGAGGGGTCAGGGACCCAGTTCTTC
TRBV24-1	NA	TRBJ2-1	NA	CATSDRWGPYNEQFF	TGTGCCACCAGTGATCGCTGGGGGCCCTACAATGAGCAGTTCTTC
TRBV12-3/TRBV12-4	NA	TRBJ1-1	NA	CASTDSRDFAEAFF	TGTGCCAGCACCGACAGTCGGGACTTCGCTGAAGCTTTCTTT
TRBV7-9	NA	TRBJ1-2	few	CASSLDFLAYGYTF	TGTGCCAGCAGCTTAGACTTCCTTGCCTATGGCTACACCTTC
TRBV7-2	TRBD2	TRBJ2-3	NA	CASSLGVSSGGTQYF	TGTGCCAGCAGCTTAGGAGTCTCTAGCGGGGGAACGCAGTATTTT